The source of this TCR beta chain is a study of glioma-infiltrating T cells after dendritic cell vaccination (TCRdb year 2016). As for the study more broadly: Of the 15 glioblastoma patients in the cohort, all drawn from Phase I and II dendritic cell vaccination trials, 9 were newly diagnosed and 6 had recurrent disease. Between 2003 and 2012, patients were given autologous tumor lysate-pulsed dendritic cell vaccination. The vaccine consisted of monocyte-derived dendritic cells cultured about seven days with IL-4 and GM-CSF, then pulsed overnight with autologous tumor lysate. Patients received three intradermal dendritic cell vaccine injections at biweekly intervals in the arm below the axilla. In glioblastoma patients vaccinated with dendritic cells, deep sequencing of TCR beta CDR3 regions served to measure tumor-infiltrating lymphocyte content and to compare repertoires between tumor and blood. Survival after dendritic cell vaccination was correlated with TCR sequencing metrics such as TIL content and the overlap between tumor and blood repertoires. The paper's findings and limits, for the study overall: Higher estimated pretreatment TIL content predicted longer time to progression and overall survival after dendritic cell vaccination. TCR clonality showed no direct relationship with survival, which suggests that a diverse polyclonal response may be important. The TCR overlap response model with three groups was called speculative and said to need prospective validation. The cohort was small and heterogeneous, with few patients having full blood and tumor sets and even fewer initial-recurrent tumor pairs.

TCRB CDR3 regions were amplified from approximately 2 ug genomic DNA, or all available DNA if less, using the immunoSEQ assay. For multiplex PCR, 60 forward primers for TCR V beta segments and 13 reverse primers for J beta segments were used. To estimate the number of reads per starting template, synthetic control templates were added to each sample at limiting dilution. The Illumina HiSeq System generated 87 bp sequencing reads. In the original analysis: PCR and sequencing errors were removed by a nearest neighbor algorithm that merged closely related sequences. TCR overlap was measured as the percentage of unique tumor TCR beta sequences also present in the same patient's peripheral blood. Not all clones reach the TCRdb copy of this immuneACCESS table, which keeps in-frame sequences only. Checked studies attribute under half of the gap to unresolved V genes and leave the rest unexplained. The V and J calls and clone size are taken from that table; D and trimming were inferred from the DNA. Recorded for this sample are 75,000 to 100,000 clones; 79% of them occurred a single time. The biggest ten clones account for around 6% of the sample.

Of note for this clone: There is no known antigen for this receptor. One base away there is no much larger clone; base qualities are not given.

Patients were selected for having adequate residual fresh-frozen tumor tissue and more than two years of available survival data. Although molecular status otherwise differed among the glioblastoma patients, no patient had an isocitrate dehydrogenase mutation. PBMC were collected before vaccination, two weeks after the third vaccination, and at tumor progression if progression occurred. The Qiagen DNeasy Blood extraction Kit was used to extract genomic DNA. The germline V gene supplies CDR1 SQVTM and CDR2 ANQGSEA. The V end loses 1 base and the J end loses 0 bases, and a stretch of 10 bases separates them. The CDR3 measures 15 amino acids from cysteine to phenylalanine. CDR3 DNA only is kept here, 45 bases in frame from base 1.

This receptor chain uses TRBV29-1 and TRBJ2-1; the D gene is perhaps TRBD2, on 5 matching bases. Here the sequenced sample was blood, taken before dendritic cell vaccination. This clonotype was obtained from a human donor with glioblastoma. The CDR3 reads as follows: CSVEASGYSYNEQFF. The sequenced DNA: TGCAGCGTTGAAGCCAGCGGATACTCCTACAATGAGCAGTTCTTC.